Presented here are 15 T cell receptor beta chains from one specimen sequenced in a study of memory B cells and T cells in multiple sclerosis. Separate sequencing covered autoproliferating (CFSE-dim) and non-proliferating (CFSE-high) T cells from stimulus-free culture. About 50 million CFSE-labeled PBMCs were cultured around seven days unstimulated, then replicate wells were pooled. For these TCRs, the target antigens are not known. Method: immunoSEQ multiplex PCR; TCRdb's copy keeps in-frame clones and lacks some. The sample consists of some 49,000 clones, almost 85% of them appearing once. Material: PBMCs from blood kept in culture. Receptors were obtained from a human donor with multiple sclerosis.

The count of this clone is one. The chain joins TRBV4-1 to TRBJ2-6, with D tentatively TRBD1 (5 bases). The CDR3 runs to 15 residues. CDR1 MGHRA and CDR2 YSYEKL come from the germline V gene. Trimming removed 4 bases at V and 0 bases at J, with 7 bases between. The CDR3 loop is CASSPDSSGANVLTF. The CDR3 nucleotides are TGCGCCAGCAGCCCCGACAGCTCTGGGGCCAACGTCCTGACTTTC.

This chain connects TRBV9 to TRBJ1-1, with a weak D call TRBD1 (6 bases). The CDR3 extends over 15 amino acids. CDR1 SGDLS and CDR2 YYNGEE come from the germline V gene. V shed 3 bases and J shed 5 bases, with 17 bases lying between them. CDR3 protein: CASSAEAGVLTEAFF. The CDR3 nucleotides are TGTGCCAGCAGCGCCGAAGCAGGGGTCTTAACTGAAGCTTTCTTT.

V is TRBV7-9 and J is TRBJ1-4, with D unresolved. Trimming removed 1 base at V and 0 bases at J, with 12 bases between. Germline V gene sequence: CDR1 SEHNR, CDR2 FQNEAQ (reference sequence). The CDR3 has 17 amino acids. The CDR3 DNA reads as TGTGCCAGCAGCTTAGACGACATCGATACAACTAATGAAAAACTGTTTTTT. The encoded protein is CASSLDDIDTTNEKLFF.

The rearrangement joins TRBV6-5 to TRBJ1-6, with D possibly matching TRBD1 (6 bases). Germline V gene lookup returns CDR1 MNHEY and CDR2 SVGAGI. Trimming took off 1 base at V and 4 bases at J, with 8 bases between the two ends. This CDR3 has 15 residues. This CDR3 is CASSYLGGYNSPLHF. Here the CDR3 DNA reads TGTGCCAGCAGTTACTTAGGGGGATATAATTCACCCCTCCACTTT.

This sequence joins TRBV4-2 and TRBJ1-5, with D unclear. Trimming removed 3 bases from V and 0 bases from J, with 9 bases in between. The CDR3 contains 15 residues. Germline values: CDR1 LGHNA, CDR2 YNFKEQ. The CDR3 region has the DNA TGTGCCAGCAGCCAGCCCAGCATTAGCAATCAGCCCCAGCATTTT. This sequence encodes CASSQPSISNQPQHF.

The chain has TRBV5-4 and TRBJ1-2, with 8 bases aligning to TRBD1. The length of the CDR3 is 15 residues. CDR1 SGHNT and CDR2 YYREEE come from the germline V gene (reference sequence). V lost 2 bases and J lost 8; bases outside the gene matches: 11. The CDR3 nucleotides are TGTGCCAGCAGCTTCTCAGGGGGCGTAGCGGAGGGCTACACCTTC. Translation: CASSFSGGVAEGYTF.

The rearrangement joins TRBV6-5 to TRBJ1-1; D gene unclear. The CDR3 spans 14 residues. Deletions cut 7 bases from V and 0 bases from J, with 12 bases between. The germline V gene encodes CDR1 MNHEY and CDR2 SVGAGI. In DNA form, the CDR3 reads TGTGCCAGCAAAATGGGCTCGATGAACACTGAAGCTTTCTTT. Translating gives CASKMGSMNTEAFF.

The CDR3 nucleotides read TGTGCCAGCAGTTACTCGAGAGGGACAGGGAGAGGCTACACCTTC. It specifies CASSYSRGTGRGYTF. The V call is TRBV6-5, the J call TRBJ1-2; 9 bases agree with TRBD1. V trimming: 0 bases; J trimming: 8 bases; junction bases outside the gene matches: 7. The CDR3 runs to 15 residues. Germline CDR1 reads MNHEY; CDR2 reads SVGAGI.

V usage is TRBV9 and J usage is TRBJ1-4; D is unresolved. CDR1 is SGDLS and CDR2 is YYNGEE in the germline V gene. V lost 0 bases to trimming and J lost 8 bases, with 11 bases between them. This CDR3 is 14 amino acids long. The DNA of the CDR3 is TGTGCCAGCAGCGTAGGGCCAATTTACGAAAAACTGTTTTTT. The encoded protein is CASSVGPIYEKLFF.

The V and J genes are TRBV7-3 and TRBJ1-4, with unresolved D. CDR3 length equals 13 residues. Trimming removed 5 bases from V and 8 bases from J, with 12 bases in between. Germline assignment: CDR1 SGHTA and CDR2 FQGTGA. The CDR3 DNA reads TGTGCCAGCAGCCTGACCTCGGAGGAAAAACTGTTTTTT. Protein product: CASSLTSEEKLFF.

The chain employs TRBV7-6 and TRBJ2-3; 9 bases match TRBD2. Germline V CDR1 and CDR2: SGHVS, FNYEAQ. V lost 5 bases and J lost 3; bases outside the gene matches: 12. The CDR3 consists of 17 residues. The CDR3 DNA sequence: TGTGCCAGCAGCCCCCGGGGTAGCGGGGGCAGAACAGATACGCAGTATTTT. This gives the protein CASSPRGSGGRTDTQYF.

This CDR3 reads CASSLTGGYNEQFF. The CDR3 DNA sequence: TGTGCCAGCAGCTTGACAGGGGGTTACAATGAGCAGTTCTTC. The chain combines TRBV11-2 with TRBJ2-1, with 9 nucleotides matching TRBD1. The V and J ends lost 3 bases and 4 bases, in that order; junction bases with no gene match: 1. This CDR3 is 14 amino acids long. The germline V gene has CDR1 SGHAT and CDR2 FQNNGV.

V gene TRBV9 combines with J gene TRBJ2-3; 11 nucleotides align to TRBD2. Germline values: CDR1 SGDLS, CDR2 YYNGEE. Trimming removed 2 bases from V and 0 bases from J; junction bases left unmatched: 2. CDR3 length: 16 residues. For the CDR3, the DNA is TGTGCCAGCAGCGTTCGACTAGCGGGGAGCACAGATACGCAGTATTTT. It translates to CASSVRLAGSTDTQYF.

The V call is TRBV7-9, the J call TRBJ1-6, with TRBD1 as a possible D gene (6 bases). Trimming left V 5 bases short and J 7 bases short, with 12 bases between. The germline gives CDR1 SEHNR, CDR2 FQNEAQ (reference sequence). The CDR3 is made up of 14 amino acids. Here the CDR3 reads CASSLVRGNSPLHF. The CDR3 bases are TGTGCCAGCAGCCTCGTCAGGGGAAATTCACCCCTCCACTTT.

This clone was counted only a few times. This sequence joins TRBV5-6 and TRBJ1-4; no reliable D call. This CDR3 has 14 amino acids. Germline lookup yields CDR1 SGHDT and CDR2 YYEEEE. Trimming stripped 0 bases from V and 3 bases from J, with 6 bases between. CDR3 in amino acids: CASSLGHSNEKLFF. CDR3 nucleotide sequence: TGTGCCAGCAGCTTGGGACACTCTAATGAAAAACTGTTTTTT.